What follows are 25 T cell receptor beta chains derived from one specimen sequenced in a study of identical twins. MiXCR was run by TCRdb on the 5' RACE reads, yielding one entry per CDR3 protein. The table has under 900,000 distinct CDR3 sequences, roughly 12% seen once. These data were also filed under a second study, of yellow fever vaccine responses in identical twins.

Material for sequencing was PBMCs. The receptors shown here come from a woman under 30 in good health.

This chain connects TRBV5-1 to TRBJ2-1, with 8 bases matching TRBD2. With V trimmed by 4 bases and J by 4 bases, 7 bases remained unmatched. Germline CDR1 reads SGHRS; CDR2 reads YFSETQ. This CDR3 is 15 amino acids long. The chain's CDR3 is CASSTVAGPYNEQFF. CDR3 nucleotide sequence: TGCGCCAGCAGCACCGTAGCGGGGCCTTACAATGAGCAGTTCTTC.

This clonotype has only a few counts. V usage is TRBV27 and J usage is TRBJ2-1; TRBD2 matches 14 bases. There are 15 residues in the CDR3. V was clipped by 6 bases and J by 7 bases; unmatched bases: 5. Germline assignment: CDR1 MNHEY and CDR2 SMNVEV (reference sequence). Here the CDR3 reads CASRPRLAGGNEQFF. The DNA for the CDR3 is TGTGCCAGCAGACCTCGACTAGCGGGGGGGAATGAGCAGTTCTTC.

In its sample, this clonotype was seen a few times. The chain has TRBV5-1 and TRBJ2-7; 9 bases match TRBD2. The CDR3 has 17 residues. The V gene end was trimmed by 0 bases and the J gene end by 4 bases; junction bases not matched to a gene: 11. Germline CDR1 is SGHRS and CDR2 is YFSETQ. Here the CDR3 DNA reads TGCGCCAGCAGCTTGGGAGCGGGTAGCGGGGGAGAATACGAGCAGTACGTC. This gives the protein CASSLGAGSGGEYEQYV.

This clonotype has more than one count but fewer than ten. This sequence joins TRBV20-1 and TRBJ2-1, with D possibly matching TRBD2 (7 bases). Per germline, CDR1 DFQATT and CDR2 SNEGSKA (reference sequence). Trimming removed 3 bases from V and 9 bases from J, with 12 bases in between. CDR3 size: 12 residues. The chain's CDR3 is CSASIGGGEQFF. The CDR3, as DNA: TGCAGTGCTAGTATAGGGGGGGGTGAGCAGTTCTTC.

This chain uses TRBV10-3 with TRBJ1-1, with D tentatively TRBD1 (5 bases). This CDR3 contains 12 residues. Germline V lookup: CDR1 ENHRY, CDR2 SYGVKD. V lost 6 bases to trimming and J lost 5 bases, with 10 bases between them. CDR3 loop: CAIRSGLTEAFF. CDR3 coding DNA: TGTGCCATCAGGTCAGGGTTAACTGAAGCTTTCTTT.

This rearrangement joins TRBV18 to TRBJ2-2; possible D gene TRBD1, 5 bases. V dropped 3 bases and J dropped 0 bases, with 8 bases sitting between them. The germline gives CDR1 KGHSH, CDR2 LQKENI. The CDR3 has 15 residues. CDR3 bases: TGTGCCAGCTCACCCTTGACAGCGAACACCGGGGAGCTGTTTTTT. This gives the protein CASSPLTANTGELFF.

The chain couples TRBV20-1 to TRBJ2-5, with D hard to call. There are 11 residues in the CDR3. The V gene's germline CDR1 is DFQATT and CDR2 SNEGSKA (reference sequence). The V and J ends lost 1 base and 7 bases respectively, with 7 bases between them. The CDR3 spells CSARAPGTQYF. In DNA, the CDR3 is TGCAGTGCTAGAGCCCCGGGGACCCAGTACTTC.

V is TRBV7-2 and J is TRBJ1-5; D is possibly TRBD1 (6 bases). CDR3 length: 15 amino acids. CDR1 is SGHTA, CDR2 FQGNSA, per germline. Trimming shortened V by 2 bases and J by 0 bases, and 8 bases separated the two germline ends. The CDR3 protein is CASSLRTVSNQPQHF. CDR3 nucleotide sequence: TGTGCCAGCAGCTTAAGGACAGTTAGCAATCAGCCCCAGCATTTT. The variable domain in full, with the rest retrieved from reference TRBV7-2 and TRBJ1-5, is GAGVSQSPSNKVTEKGKDVELRCDPISGHTALYWYRQSLGQGLEFLIYFQGNSAPDKSGLPSDRFSAERTGGSVSTLTIQRTQQEDSAVYLCASSLRTVSNQPQHFGDGTRLSIL.

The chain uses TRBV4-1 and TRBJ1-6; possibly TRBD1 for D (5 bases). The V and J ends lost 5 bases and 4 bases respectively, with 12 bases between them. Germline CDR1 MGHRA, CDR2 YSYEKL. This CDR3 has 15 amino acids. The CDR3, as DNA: TGCGCCAGCAGCTTCCCGGGGGGGTATAATTCACCCCTCCACTTT. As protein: CASSFPGGYNSPLHF.

Written as DNA, the CDR3 is TGCGCCAGCAGCTCCCCGAAATTAAAGGCGGAGCAGTTCTTC. Its translation: CASSSPKLKAEQFF. V and J are TRBV5-1 and TRBJ2-1; D ambiguous. Per the germline V gene, CDR1 is SGHRS and CDR2 is YFSETQ. The CDR3 totals 14 residues. Trimming removed 3 bases at V and 10 bases at J, with 17 bases between.

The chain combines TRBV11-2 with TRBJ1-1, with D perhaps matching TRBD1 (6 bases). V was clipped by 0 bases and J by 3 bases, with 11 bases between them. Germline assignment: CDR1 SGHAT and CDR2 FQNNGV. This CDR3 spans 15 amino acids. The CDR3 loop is CASSLDLGGHTEAFF. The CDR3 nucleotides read TGTGCCAGCAGCTTAGATCTGGGGGGGCACACTGAAGCTTTCTTT.

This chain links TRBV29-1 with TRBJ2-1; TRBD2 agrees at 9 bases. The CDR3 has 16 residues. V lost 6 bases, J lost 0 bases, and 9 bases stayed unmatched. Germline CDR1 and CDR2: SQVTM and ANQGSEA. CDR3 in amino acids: CSVVGLAGLSYNEQFF. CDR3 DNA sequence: TGCAGCGTCGTCGGGCTAGCGGGACTCTCCTACAATGAGCAGTTCTTC.

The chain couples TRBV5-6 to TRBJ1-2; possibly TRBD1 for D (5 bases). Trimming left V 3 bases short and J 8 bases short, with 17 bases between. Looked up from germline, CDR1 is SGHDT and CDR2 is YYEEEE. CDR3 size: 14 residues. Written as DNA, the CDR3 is TGTGCCAGCAGCTCGGTGGGGGGAGACAGAGGCTACACCTTC. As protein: CASSSVGGDRGYTF.

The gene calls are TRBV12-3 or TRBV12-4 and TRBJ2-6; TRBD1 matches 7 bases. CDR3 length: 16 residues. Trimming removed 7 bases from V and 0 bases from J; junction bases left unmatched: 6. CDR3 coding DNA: TGTGCCAGCAAACCCAGGGGGAACTCTGGGGCCAACGTCCTGACTTTC. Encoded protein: CASKPRGNSGANVLTF.

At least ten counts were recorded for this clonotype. CDR3 protein: CAISELTGRETQYF. CDR3 coding DNA: TGTGCCATCAGTGAGCTAACCGGGAGAGAGACCCAGTACTTC. The rearrangement uses TRBV10-3 and TRBJ2-5; maybe TRBD2 (6 bases). Germline CDR1 and CDR2: ENHRY and SYGVKD. This CDR3 is built from 14 residues. V was clipped by 2 bases and J by 4 bases, with 11 bases between them.

CDR3 sequence (DNA): TGTGCCAGCAGTTTGGGGGAGGTCTCCTACGAGCAGTACGTC. It codes for CASSLGEVSYEQYV. The chain has TRBV12-3 or TRBV12-4 and TRBJ2-7; TRBD2 is a possible D gene (6 bases). The CDR3 is 14 amino acids. V was pared by 3 bases and J by 0 bases, with 9 bases between.

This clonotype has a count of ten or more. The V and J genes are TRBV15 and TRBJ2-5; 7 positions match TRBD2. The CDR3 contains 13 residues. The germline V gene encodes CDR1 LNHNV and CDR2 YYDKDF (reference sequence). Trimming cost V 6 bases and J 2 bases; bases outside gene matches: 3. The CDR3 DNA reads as TGTGCCACCAGGGCTAGCGGACAAGAGACCCAGTACTTC. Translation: CATRASGQETQYF.

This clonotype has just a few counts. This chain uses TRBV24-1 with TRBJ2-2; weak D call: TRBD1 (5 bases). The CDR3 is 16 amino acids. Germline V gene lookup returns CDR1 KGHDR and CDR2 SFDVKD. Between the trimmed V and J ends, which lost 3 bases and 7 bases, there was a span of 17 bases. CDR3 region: CATSDTDQGSFGELFF. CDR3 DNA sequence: TGTGCCACCAGTGATACAGATCAGGGAAGCTTCGGGGAGCTGTTTTTT.

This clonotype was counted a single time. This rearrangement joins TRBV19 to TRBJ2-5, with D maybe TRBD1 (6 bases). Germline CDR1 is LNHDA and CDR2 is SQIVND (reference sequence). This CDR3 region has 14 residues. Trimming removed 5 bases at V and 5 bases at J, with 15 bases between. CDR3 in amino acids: CASSLQGIGETQYF. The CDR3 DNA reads TGTGCCAGTAGTCTCCAGGGGATCGGGGAGACCCAGTACTTC.

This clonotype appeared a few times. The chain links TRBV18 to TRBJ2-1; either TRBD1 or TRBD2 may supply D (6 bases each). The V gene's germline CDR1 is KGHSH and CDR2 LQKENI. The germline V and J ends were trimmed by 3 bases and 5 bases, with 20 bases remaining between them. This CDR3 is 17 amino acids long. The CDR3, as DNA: TGTGCCAGCTCACCGTGGCGCGGGACACGTACAGACAATGAGCAGTTCTTC. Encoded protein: CASSPWRGTRTDNEQFF.

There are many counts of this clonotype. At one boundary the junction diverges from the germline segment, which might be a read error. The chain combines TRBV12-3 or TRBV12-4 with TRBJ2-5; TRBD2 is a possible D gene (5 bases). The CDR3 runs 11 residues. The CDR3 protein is CASSLAETQYF. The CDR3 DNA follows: TGTGCCAGCAGCTTAGCGGAGACCCAGTACTTC.

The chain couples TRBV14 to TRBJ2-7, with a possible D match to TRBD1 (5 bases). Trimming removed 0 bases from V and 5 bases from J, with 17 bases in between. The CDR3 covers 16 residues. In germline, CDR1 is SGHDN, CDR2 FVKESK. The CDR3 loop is CASSQENCGRVHEQYV. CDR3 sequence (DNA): TGTGCCAGCAGCCAAGAAAACTGTGGCAGGGTCCACGAGCAGTACGTC.

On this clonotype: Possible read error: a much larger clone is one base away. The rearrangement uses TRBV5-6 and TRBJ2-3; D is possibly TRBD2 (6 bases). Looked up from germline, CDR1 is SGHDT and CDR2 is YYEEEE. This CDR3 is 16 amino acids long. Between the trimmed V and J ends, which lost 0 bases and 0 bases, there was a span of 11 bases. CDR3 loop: CASSLGTTSSTDTQYF. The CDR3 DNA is TGTGCCAGCAGCTTGGGGACTACTTCTAGCACAGATACGCAGTATTTT.

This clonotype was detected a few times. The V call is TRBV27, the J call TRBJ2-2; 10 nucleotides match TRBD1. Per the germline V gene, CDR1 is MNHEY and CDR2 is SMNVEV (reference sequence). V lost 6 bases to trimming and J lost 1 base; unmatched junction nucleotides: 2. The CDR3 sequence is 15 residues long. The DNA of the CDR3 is TGTGCCAGCAGAGACAGGGGGCGGAACACCGGGGAGCTGTTTTTT. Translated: CASRDRGRNTGELFF.

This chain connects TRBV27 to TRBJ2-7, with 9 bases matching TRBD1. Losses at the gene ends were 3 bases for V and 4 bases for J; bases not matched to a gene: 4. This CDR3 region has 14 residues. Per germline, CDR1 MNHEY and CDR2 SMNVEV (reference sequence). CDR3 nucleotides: TGTGCCAGCAGTTTCGGGACAGGGTATTACGAGCAGTACTTC. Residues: CASSFGTGYYEQYF.